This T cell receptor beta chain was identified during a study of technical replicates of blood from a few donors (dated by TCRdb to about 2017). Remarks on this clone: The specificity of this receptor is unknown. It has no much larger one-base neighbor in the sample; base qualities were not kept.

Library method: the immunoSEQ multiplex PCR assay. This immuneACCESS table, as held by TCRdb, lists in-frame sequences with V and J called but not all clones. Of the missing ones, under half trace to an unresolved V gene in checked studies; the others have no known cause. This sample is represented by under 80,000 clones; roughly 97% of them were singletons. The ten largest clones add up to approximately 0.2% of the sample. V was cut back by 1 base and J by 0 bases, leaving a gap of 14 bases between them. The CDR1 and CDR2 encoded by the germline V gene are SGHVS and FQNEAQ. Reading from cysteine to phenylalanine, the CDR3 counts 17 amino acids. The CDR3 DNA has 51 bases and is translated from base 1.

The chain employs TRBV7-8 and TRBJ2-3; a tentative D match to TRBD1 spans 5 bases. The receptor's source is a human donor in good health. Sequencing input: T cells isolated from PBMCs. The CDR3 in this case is CASSLGGQSASTDTQYF. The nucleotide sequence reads TGTGCCAGCAGCTTAGGGGGCCAAAGCGCTAGCACAGATACGCAGTATTTT.